This T cell receptor beta chain emerged from a study of blood T cells in healthy people across ages. This CDR3 spans 13 amino acids. Germline CDR1 and CDR2: SNHLY and FYNNEI. A sample-barcoded 5' primer and a J-beta primer mix were used in a second PCR of about 7 to 12 cycles. TCRdb re-called the 5' RACE reads through MiXCR, storing one row per CDR3 protein. The data contain around 870,000 distinct CDR3 sequences, under 35% of them singletons. There are a few counts of this clonotype. Its target is not known. At one end the junction does not follow the germline gene, possibly because of a read error. Study outcomes and limitations: The study found more naive CD4+ cells and higher diversity in long-lived than aged donors.

The material sequenced was blood. This clonotype was sampled from a woman aged 80 or over in good health. This chain links TRBV2 with TRBJ2-2, with D possibly matching TRBD2 (5 bases). The CDR3, as DNA: TGTGCCAGCAGGGTGTTTAACACCGGGGAGCGGTTTTTT. Translating gives CASRVFNTGERFF. Full variable domain (missing parts from reference TRBV2 and TRBJ2-2): EPEVTQTPSHQVTQMGQEVILRCVPISNHLYFYWYRQILGQKVEFLVSFYNNEISEKSEIFDDQFSVERPDGSNFTLKIRSTKLEDSAMYFCASRVFNTGERFFGEGSRLTVL.